This TCR beta chain was sequenced for a study of technical replicates of blood from a handful of donors. Libraries were prepared by immunoSEQ multiplex PCR; TCRdb keeps only in-frame clonotypes and omits some of them. The profile shows tens of thousands of clones, roughly 98% of them singletons. Looked up from germline, CDR1 is MDHEN and CDR2 is SYDVKM. The CDR3 extends over 12 amino acids. Material for sequencing was T cells isolated from PBMCs. The chain has TRBV28 and TRBJ1-1; D not certain. This receptor was identified in a human donor in good health. The CDR3 sequence: CASRQRNTEAFF. In DNA, the CDR3 is TGTGCTTCGAGGCAGCGGAACACTGAAGCTTTCTTT.